This entry lists 15 T cell receptor beta chains sequenced from one sample in a study of cytomegalovirus exposure and HLA in healthy donors. Researchers ran the PCR with 60 Vbeta and 13 Jbeta primers. The data were produced by immunoSEQ multiplex PCR, yet TCRdb's version contains in-frame clones alone and is incomplete. The sample yields around 180,000 clones, roughly 88% seen once. Material for sequencing was PBMCs. The source is a boy between 2 and 10 years old in good health and CMV-seronegative.

The chain carries TRBV2 and TRBJ1-2, with 7 bases lining up with TRBD1. Germline trimming cut 6 bases from V and 5 bases from J; bases unmatched to any gene: 0. This CDR3 is 11 amino acids long. The germline gives CDR1 SNHLY, CDR2 FYNNEI. This CDR3 is CASRTGYGYTF. CDR3 nucleotides: TGTGCCAGCAGGACAGGGTATGGCTACACCTTC.

J is TRBJ2-7 and V is TRBV2; a possible D gene is TRBD1 (6 bases). The germline CDR1 and CDR2 sequences are SNHLY and FYNNEI. V lost 5 bases, J lost 3 bases, and 23 bases lay in between. The CDR3 spans 17 residues. CDR3 amino acids: CASSRALGHARDYEQYV. The CDR3, as DNA: TGTGCCAGCAGTCGGGCCCTGGGACACGCCAGGGACTACGAGCAGTACGTC.

The chain couples TRBV27 to TRBJ2-7; D is unresolved. The germline gives CDR1 MNHEY, CDR2 SMNVEV (reference sequence). Trimming removed 6 bases from V and 0 bases from J, with 21 bases in between. There are 17 residues in the CDR3. In DNA, the CDR3 is TGTGCCAGCAGCTCCACCCCCCGACGAGCGCTCTCCTACGAGCAGTACTTC. Protein product: CASSSTPRRALSYEQYF.

On this clone: The identical CDR3 is also encoded by other nucleotide sequences in the sample. V is TRBV6-5 and J is TRBJ2-2, with D possibly being TRBD1 (6 bases). This CDR3 spans 14 amino acids. The germline V and J ends were trimmed by 5 bases and 5 bases, with 12 bases remaining between them. CDR1 and CDR2 from the germline V gene are MNHEY and SVGAGI. The CDR3 coding sequence is TGTGCCAGCAGTCGCAGGGGTTCGACCGGGGAGCTGTTTTTT. This encodes CASSRRGSTGELFF.

The chain has TRBV5-5 and TRBJ1-5; 9 bases fit TRBD1. Germline loops: CDR1 SGHKS, CDR2 YYEKEE (reference sequence). Germline trimming cut 0 bases from V and 9 bases from J; bases unmatched to any gene: 10. The CDR3 has 16 amino acids. Here the CDR3 reads CASSLVGQGPAGPQHF. The CDR3 DNA follows: TGTGCCAGCAGCTTGGTGGGACAGGGTCCTGCCGGGCCCCAGCATTTT.

This chain links TRBV2 with TRBJ1-2; 9 positions match TRBD1. This CDR3 is built from 16 residues. Germline lookup yields CDR1 SNHLY and CDR2 FYNNEI. After removal of 6 bases from V and 1 base from J, the junction contained 9 bases not matched to a gene. CDR3: CASRHPGQGVNYGYTF. DNA of the CDR3: TGTGCCAGCAGACACCCGGGACAGGGCGTTAACTATGGCTACACCTTC.

This clone has only one observation. J is TRBJ2-2 and V is TRBV19, with a possible D match to TRBD2 (7 bases). The V end was cut by 6 bases, the J end by 3 bases, with 29 bases between. CDR3 length: 20 amino acids. CDR1 is LNHDA and CDR2 is SQIVND in the germline V gene (reference sequence). The chain's CDR3 is CASSDLPLIAGEGDTGELFF. DNA for the CDR3: TGTGCCAGTAGCGACCTCCCCCTAATTGCGGGAGAGGGGGACACCGGGGAGCTGTTTTTT.

The chain employs TRBV11-2 and TRBJ2-1; 8 bases are shared with TRBD2. Germline V gives CDR1 SGHAT, CDR2 FQNNGV. V dropped 2 bases and J dropped 4; count of bases not matched to a gene: 7. This CDR3 has 16 residues. The CDR3 DNA is TGTGCCAGCAGCTTATTGGCGGGAGGTCCTTACAATGAGCAGTTCTTC. Translating gives CASSLLAGGPYNEQFF.

This rearrangement joins TRBV9 to TRBJ1-1; no clear D. The CDR3 sequence is 16 residues long. V was trimmed by 1 base and J by 1 base, leaving 14 bases between them. CDR1 and CDR2 (germline): SGDLS, YYNGEE. CDR3: CASSVLSCAPNTEAFF. The CDR3 region has the DNA TGTGCCAGCAGCGTATTGAGCTGTGCCCCGAACACTGAAGCTTTCTTT.

The chain links TRBV2 to TRBJ1-5, with 7 bases identical to TRBD1. From germline, CDR1 is SNHLY and CDR2 FYNNEI. This CDR3 spans 13 amino acids. Losses at the gene ends were 5 bases for V and 9 bases for J; bases not matched to a gene: 7. The CDR3 nucleotides are TGTGCCAGCAGTTTACCGAACAGGGGGCCCCAGCATTTT. Translation: CASSLPNRGPQHF. The full variable domain, rest sourced from reference TRBV2 and TRBJ1-5, is EPEVTQTPSHQVTQMGQEVILRCVPISNHLYFYWYRQILGQKVEFLVSFYNNEISEKSEIFDDQFSVERPDGSNFTLKIRSTKLEDSAMYFCASSLPNRGPQHFGDGTRLSIL.

The chain is built from TRBV4-3 and TRBJ2-6; D may be TRBD1 (6 bases). Trimming took 1 base from V and 3 from J, leaving 16 bases between them. Looked up from germline, CDR1 is LGHNA and CDR2 is YSLEER. The CDR3 length is 18 residues. CDR3 residues: CASSQAGGTGFGANVLTF. The CDR3 DNA sequence: TGCGCCAGCAGCCAAGCAGGTGGAACAGGGTTTGGGGCCAACGTCCTGACTTTC.

The chain employs TRBV11-2 and TRBJ2-5, with a tentative D call TRBD2 (6 bases). The length of the CDR3 is 14 residues. Germline V gives CDR1 SGHAT, CDR2 FQNNGV. The V and J ends lost 3 bases and 6 bases respectively, with 14 bases between them. CDR3 amino acids: CASSFRSSVKTQYF. The CDR3 DNA is TGTGCCAGCAGCTTTAGGTCTAGCGTGAAGACCCAGTACTTC.

This clone was counted between two and nine times. V and J are TRBV11-2 and TRBJ2-7, with 9 bases fitting TRBD1. This CDR3 contains 17 residues. J was trimmed by 5 bases and V by 1 base; bases with no gene match: 12. CDR1 and CDR2 from the germline V gene are SGHAT and FQNNGV. The CDR3 nucleotides are TGTGCCAGCAGCTTAGTGCTACCGGGACAGGGTAACCACGAGCAGTACTTC. Translation gives CASSLVLPGQGNHEQYF.

V is TRBV30 and J is TRBJ1-1, with D possibly matching TRBD1 (6 bases). With 3 bases removed from V and 1 base from J, the gap between germline ends came to 9 bases. CDR1 and CDR2 from the germline V gene are GTSNPN and SVGIG (reference sequence). The CDR3 extends over 13 amino acids. CDR3 loop: CAWSDRPNTEAFF. CDR3 nucleotide sequence: TGTGCCTGGAGCGACAGGCCGAACACTGAAGCTTTCTTT.

This chain connects TRBV5-4 to TRBJ1-2; weak D call: TRBD1 (5 bases). Deletions cut 5 bases from V and 8 bases from J, with 16 bases between. The CDR3 extends over 13 amino acids. Germline assignment: CDR1 SGHNT and CDR2 YYREEE (reference sequence). The CDR3 here is CASRATLGPGYTF. Here the CDR3 DNA reads TGTGCCAGCAGAGCCACGTTGGGGCCCGGCTACACCTTC. Looking up the rest from reference TRBV5-4 and TRBJ1-2 gives the full variable domain: ETGVTQSPTHLIKTRGQQVTLRCSSQSGHNTVSWYQQALGQGPQFIFQYYREEENGRGNFPPRFSGLQFPNYSSELNVNALELDDSALYLCASRATLGPGYTFGSGTRLTVV.